This TCR beta chain appears in the sequencing data of a study of human T cells and chemical hapten exposure (dated by TCRdb to about 2021). Describing the broader study: For sensitization, 2% DPC in acetone was applied to a 2 cm by 2 cm area of upper inner arm skin. Twenty-nine alopecia patients provided blood for TCR sequencing at one to four time points (pre-sensitization, 2, 6 and 24 weeks). Blood was sampled from patients pre-sensitization (week 0) and at 2, 6 and about 24 weeks after DPC sensitization. Peripheral blood TCR repertoire changes were tracked in vivo in alopecia patients during primary and secondary sensitization to the hapten diphenylcyclopropenone (DPC). Patch testing was done on the upper back using Finn chambers containing 0.01% DPC, and results were scored after 6 days according to International Contact Dermatitis Research Group standards. Throughout the study period of about 22 weeks, patients also received therapeutic DPC doses to the scalp every week. The mostly female patient cohort included alopecia areata with under or over 50% scalp involvement, alopecia totalis and alopecia universalis. Libraries were pooled for sequencing, and variation in per-sample TCR yields was attributed mainly to small differences in library volumes within the pool.

Library generation was performed with RACE. Sequencing took place on a NextSeq 500. During library preparation, unique molecular identifiers were attached to individual cDNA molecules so that TCRs could be counted quantitatively and reproducibly. For every blood RNA sample, sequencing covered both the TCR alpha and TCR beta chains. Per the source publication's procedure: The median number of TCRs per sample was 85,000 to 100,000, ranging from roughly 23,224 to 690,600. V, J and CDR3 annotation of the TCR reads was performed with the Decombinator software suite. To make PS versus PT1 abundance plots, every sample was subsampled to the same number of TCRs (28,000). Expanded TCRs were defined as absent before sensitization and observed at least eight times at the 2-week time point. Clones were called with MiXCR by TCRdb after fastp trimmed the public reads at Q25, and only in-frame beta chains were retained. Records with the same CDR3 protein are collapsed into one entry carrying the most frequent genes and DNA. The V and J calls and clone size come from TCRdb's table, not from the authors' own analysis. The sample table contains about 84,000 distinct CDR3 sequences; only one count was recorded for over 9.5% of them. The ten biggest clones cover about 5% of the sample.

This clonotype occurred a few times. Its antigen is unknown. Qualities for individual bases were not recorded, and no much larger clone is one base off. The time point label for this specimen denotes: patch test 2, 6 weeks after DPC sensitization. The treatment or condition label, as the study defines it: therapeutic diphenylcyclopropenone sensitization with weekly scalp DPC. Blood at each patch-test visit was drawn before the patch test was applied. Patients were considered eligible if aged 18 to 70, diagnosed with alopecia and deemed suitable for DPC therapy, and patients were excluded if pregnant. Total RNA was isolated from unfractionated whole blood collected in Tempus Blood RNA tubes. What the study reported, not specific to this receptor: After repeated subsampling, changes were observed in the strength of the expansion versus patch-test correlation and in the threshold at which the correlation became significant. DPC sensitization did not change how many TCRs were above 1 in 1000 frequency, and no evidence was found of alterations in global repertoire structure. Patch test score correlated positively with the number of PT1 expanded TCRs, reaching significance at thresholds 8, 16 and 32 but not at 4. Significantly more large CDR3 similarity clusters were formed by expanded TCRs than by pre-sensitization or healthy control sets, consistent with antigen-driven responses. All patients had alopecia, a presumed autoimmune disease, so their immune response might differ from that of healthy individuals.

V and J are trimmed by 6 bases and 1 base, and the gene matches miss 8 bases of the junction. The CDR3 runs 16 amino acids, cysteine and phenylalanine included. The only DNA kept is the CDR3, 48 bases in frame from the first base. CDR1 is given as MNHNY and CDR2 as SVGAGI, both from the germline V gene (reference sequence). This chain joins TRBV6-6 to TRBJ2-3, and 9 bases in between align with TRBD1. Specimen: whole blood, collected in connection with sensitization to the hapten diphenylcyclopropenone (DPC). The source of this sequence is a woman aged 45-65 years with alopecia areata. Some clones in this sample may be carry-over from other donors' samples. The DNA reads TGTGCCAGCAGAAGCCGGGACAGGGACGGCACAGATACGCAGTATTTT. This encodes CASRSRDRDGTDTQYF.